The clone carrying this T cell receptor beta chain was detected ten times or more. The antigen remains undetermined. This entry is derived from a study of human T cells and chemical hapten exposure. Study at large: Yields of TCR per sample differed, chiefly owing to small differences in pooled library volume. Findings of the study overall: Clustering by CDR3 similarity yielded significantly more large clusters from expanded TCRs than controls.

V lost 6 bases, J lost 9 bases, and 12 bases lay in between. Germline V gene data show CDR1 as MNHNS and CDR2 as SASEGT. This CDR3 is 12 amino acids long. In the library, unique molecular identifiers were attached to individual cDNA molecules. A single record per CDR3 protein comes from TCRdb applying MiXCR to the RACE reads. Of tens of thousands of distinct CDR3 sequences detected, around 9.5% appear once; the ten largest clones hold more than 2.5%. Time point in this sample: patch test 1, 2 weeks after DPC sensitization. Treatment in this sample: therapeutic diphenylcyclopropenone sensitization with weekly scalp DPC.

This TCR derives from a woman in her thirties or forties with alopecia areata. Some clones in this sample may be carry-over from other donors' samples. V gene TRBV6-1 combines with J gene TRBJ2-1; a weak D match, TRBD1 (6 bases). This specimen was whole blood, taken in connection with sensitization to the hapten diphenylcyclopropenone (DPC). This CDR3 reads CASRGPGAEQFF. CDR3 DNA: TGTGCCAGCAGGGGCCCAGGGGCTGAGCAGTTCTTC.